This T cell receptor (beta chain) was recovered during a study of blood T cell repertoires in COVID-19. Study in general: Sites across the United States, Italy and Spain contributed samples from acute and convalescent COVID-19. T cells, B-cell-depleted T cells, or PBMCs supplied cDNA or gDNA.

Per the study methods: Reference gene primers were amplified, and this amplification served to estimate nucleated cell counts. Here immunoSEQ multiplex PCR was the method, and the copy in TCRdb shows in-frame clones only, minus some. V and J calls plus clone size are reproduced from that table; the DNA served to infer D and trimming. This table has over 150,000 clones, 65% to 80% appearing once. Only a few counts were recorded for this clone. V was pared by 4 bases and J by 1 base, with 4 bases of the junction left unmatched. CDR3 length equals 16 residues. Germline V gene data show CDR1 as KGHDR and CDR2 as SFDVKD.

Sequenced: peripheral blood. This chain joins TRBV24-1 and TRBJ1-5, with 9 bases identical to TRBD1. This TCR came from a man between 60 and 75 years old with acute or convalescent COVID-19. CDR3 coding DNA: TGTGCCACCAGTGACCCGGGACAGGGAAGCAATCAGCCCCAGCATTTT. This codes for CATSDPGQGSNQPQHF.